What follows describes a single T cell receptor (beta chain). What it binds is unknown. The whole isolated RNA underwent reverse transcription, so sequencing captured expressed TCRB transcripts. Stem cell-like memory T cell samples averaged around 930,000 reads. The method was immunoSEQ multiplex PCR; TCRdb's version includes in-frame clones alone and lacks a portion of them. The sample lists some 44,000 clones, about 50% occurring once. Germline lookup yields CDR1 SGHNT and CDR2 YYREEE (reference sequence). CDR3 size: 15 residues. V lost 0 bases, J lost 0 bases, and 7 bases lay in between. The data belong to a study of beta chain features in type 1 diabetes. Study-wide background: There were approximately 100,000,000 sorted cells examined across all samples.

Notes on the study in general: Patients and controls would share equally any PCR tilt toward shorter templates.

The sample consisted of stem cell memory CD4+ T cells from blood. The chain has TRBV5-4 and TRBJ1-3, with D hard to call. The clonotype was recovered from a woman aged 25 to 39 in good health. CDR3 bases: TGTGCCAGCAGCTTGGACAGCCGCTCTGGAAACACCATATATTTT. Translation: CASSLDSRSGNTIYF. The whole variable domain, remainder taken from reference TRBV5-4 and TRBJ1-3, is ETGVTQSPTHLIKTRGQQVTLRCSSQSGHNTVSWYQQALGQGPQFIFQYYREEENGRGNFPPRFSGLQFPNYSSELNVNALELDDSALYLCASSLDSRSGNTIYFGEGSWLTVV.